The source of this TCR beta chain is a study of long-term antiretroviral therapy in people with HIV. Run at survey level, the immunoSEQ assay was version v3.0. Libraries were prepared by immunoSEQ multiplex PCR; TCRdb keeps only in-frame clonotypes and omits some of them. The sample includes tens of thousands of clones, roughly 95% seen only once; the top ten take approximately 8.2%. Regarding the study as a whole: The repertoire was dominated at all time points by clones expanded before ART. Blood obtained between the mid-2000s and the late 2010s may reflect older ART regimens.

Turning to this clone: Its antigen is still unknown.

Germline V gene sequence: CDR1 SGHDT, CDR2 YYEEEE. The CDR3 has 15 amino acids. The V gene end was trimmed by 6 bases and the J gene end by 7 bases; junction bases not matched to a gene: 12. Specimens carried 1-10 million cryopreserved PBMC before DNA extraction. This clonotype was sampled from a man aged 30 to 39 with HIV. The gene calls are TRBV5-6 and TRBJ1-1; 10 nucleotides match TRBD1. Source: unsorted PBMCs, taken more than 6 years after starting antiretroviral therapy. CDR3 in DNA: TGTGCCAGCACCAATGAGAGACAGGGGGCGGTTGAAGCTTTCTTT. It is translated as CASTNERQGAVEAFF.